This T cell receptor beta chain was observed in a study of T-cell reconstitution after alpha-beta-depleted transplantation in children. Study-wide results and limits: Alpha-beta T cells present about two months after transplant were reported to originate from several hundred expanded graft clones. It was newly produced T cells that mostly accounted for T-cell counts and diversity one year after transplant.

Germline values: CDR1 LGHDT, CDR2 YNNKEL (reference sequence). V dropped 6 bases and J dropped 9 bases, with 9 bases sitting between them. The CDR3 runs 11 residues. Comments on this clonotype: What it recognizes is unknown.

Construction of the TCRbeta library involved unique molecular identifiers. TCRdb re-derived calls from the PCR reads in MiXCR, one entry per CDR3 protein. The sample yields 450,000 to 550,000 distinct CDR3 sequences, 11% seen once. The TCR comes from a female patient aged 2 to 10 who had a stem cell transplant for aplastic anemia, so the T cells may come from the graft donor. The source was PBMCs, mostly from graft donor cells, collected 180 days after TCRalphabeta/CD19-depleted stem cell transplant. This sequence joins TRBV3-1 and TRBJ2-1, with TRBD2 as a possible D gene (6 bases). Here the CDR3 DNA reads TGTGCCAGCAGTCTAGCGCTTGAGCAGTTCTTC. Its protein product is CASSLALEQFF.